This T cell receptor beta chain was profiled in a study of T cell responses to AZD1222 COVID-19 vaccine. Generated by immunoSEQ multiplex PCR, the TCRdb table keeps only in-frame clones and is missing some. The repertoire holds tens of thousands of clones, about nine tenths seen once, with around 7% in the top ten. The germline gives CDR1 SGDLS, CDR2 YYNGEE. Trimming at V came to 5 bases and at J to 7 bases, leaving 17 bases not matched to a gene. This CDR3 has 16 residues. The starting material was peripheral blood, obtained 28 days after the second AZD1222 dose. This clonotype was obtained from an adult who received the AZD1222 COVID-19 vaccine. The chain joins TRBV9 to TRBJ2-5; 7 bases map to TRBD2. The DNA for the CDR3 is TGTGCCAGCAGTGGGATCTCTAGCGGCCACCCGGGGACCCAGTACTTC. This encodes CASSGISSGHPGTQYF.